The 9 T cell receptor beta chains below were found in one sample sequenced in a study of OX40 agonist ivuxolimab in advanced cancers. The table came from immunoSEQ multiplex PCR; TCRdb's copy has only in-frame clones and leaves some out. The sample carries fewer than 70,000 clones, around 90% recorded once. The specimen comprised CD4+ or CD8+ T cells sorted from blood, sampled in a trial of the OX40 agonist ivuxolimab. The receptors derive from an adult with an advanced solid tumor such as melanoma, head and neck, liver or kidney cancer.

J is TRBJ1-5 and V is TRBV10-3; tentatively, D is TRBD1 (6 bases). From germline, CDR1 is ENHRY and CDR2 SYGVKD. V was cut by 5 bases and J by 3 bases, with 11 bases left in between. This CDR3 has 14 residues. CDR3 sequence (DNA): TGTGCCATCAGTCCAGGGGCTCACAATCAGCCCCAGCATTTT. Protein product: CAISPGAHNQPQHF.

The table lists this clone with a count of one. V gene TRBV27 combines with J gene TRBJ2-7; 8 bases line up with TRBD2. V dropped 5 bases and J dropped 4; count of bases not matched to a gene: 25. The CDR3 is 20 amino acids. Germline CDR1 reads MNHEY; CDR2 reads SMNVEV (reference sequence). CDR3 bases: TGTGCCAGCAGTCCTCCCCCTGGGGTTGGTAGCGGGGCCCTACCATACGAGCAGTACTTC. The encoded protein is CASSPPPGVGSGALPYEQYF.

The rearrangement joins TRBV6-1 to TRBJ2-7; D unresolved. Germline-derived CDR1 and CDR2 are MNHNS and SASEGT. The CDR3 is made up of 13 amino acids. V was clipped by 5 bases and J by 3 bases, with 11 bases between them. The DNA for the CDR3 is TGTGCCAGCAGTTTGACTCTGGACTACGAGCAGTACTTC. Amino acid sequence: CASSLTLDYEQYF.

This clone was counted only a few times. The chain carries TRBV7-9 and TRBJ2-2, with no clear D. CDR1 is SEHNR and CDR2 is FQNEAQ in the germline V gene (reference sequence). The CDR3 is made up of 14 amino acids. Trimming left V 2 bases short and J 4 bases short, with 8 bases between. The CDR3 spells CASSLRLSTGELFF. For the CDR3, the DNA is TGTGCCAGCAGCTTACGGCTGAGCACCGGGGAGCTGTTTTTT.

This chain uses TRBV29-1 with TRBJ2-7; the match to TRBD2 covers 9 bases. The CDR3 is 17 amino acids. The V gene end was trimmed by 0 bases and the J gene end by 0 bases; junction bases not matched to a gene: 9. Germline CDR1 is SQVTM and CDR2 is ANQGSEA. The CDR3 sequence is CSVEEISLAGYSYEQYF. Written as DNA, the CDR3 is TGCAGCGTTGAAGAAATTTCCCTAGCGGGATACTCCTACGAGCAGTACTTC.

The rearrangement uses TRBV6-1 and TRBJ1-1; D is undetermined. The CDR3 has 15 residues. V was pared by 5 bases and J by 1 base, with 14 bases between. Germline V lookup: CDR1 MNHNS, CDR2 SASEGT. This CDR3 reads CASSSGPLPNTEAFF. CDR3 nucleotides: TGTGCCAGCAGTTCCGGGCCCCTCCCGAACACTGAAGCTTTCTTT.

The genes are TRBV18 and TRBJ2-7; 8 nucleotides match TRBD1. Per the germline V gene, CDR1 is KGHSH and CDR2 is LQKENI. J was trimmed by 4 bases and V by 3 bases; bases with no gene match: 8. This CDR3 is 15 amino acids long. The CDR3 reads CASSPPQGAGYEQYF. The CDR3 DNA sequence: TGTGCCAGCTCACCCCCCCAGGGGGCGGGGTACGAGCAGTACTTC.

The chain combines TRBV10-3 with TRBJ2-1; D is unclear. Germline assignment: CDR1 ENHRY and CDR2 SYGVKD. The V end lost 3 bases, the J end lost 5 bases, and 5 bases lay between the germline ends. This CDR3 is built from 12 residues. DNA of the CDR3: TGTGCCATCAGTGAAGTCAACAATGAGCAGTTCTTC. Translation gives CAISEVNNEQFF.

The chain employs TRBV11-2 and TRBJ2-1; perhaps D is TRBD1 or TRBD2 (10 bases each). V lost 5 bases and J lost 15, with 35 bases in between. The CDR3 covers 18 residues. The V gene's germline CDR1 is SGHAT and CDR2 FQNNGV. The CDR3 reads CASSGGTGVNLAGVYPFF. CDR3 DNA: TGTGCCAGCAGCGGGGGGACAGGGGTAAATCTAGCGGGAGTATATCCGTTCTTC.